This is a list of T cell receptor beta chains from one sample in a study of T cells in Graves' hyperthyroidism and ophthalmopathy. TCRdb fed the multiplex PCR reads into MiXCR, producing one record per CDR3 protein. The sample shows some 300,000 distinct CDR3 sequences, roughly 17% of them seen only once. The sample was blood. Receptors originate from a man aged 25 to 45 with Graves' hyperthyroidism. Each CDR3 is given with its conserved first and last residue. Each record gives: D gene, clone size, J gene, V gene, CDR3 DNA, CDR3 protein. The D gene is left open where the match is weak. Clone size appears in some rows only: once, few, many, or a class for an expanded clone.

>TRBD2|few|TRBJ2-1|TRBV14
TGTGCCAGCAGACTAGCGGGAGAACAAGAGCAGTTCTTC
CASRLAGEQEQFF
>NA|NA|TRBJ2-1|TRBV7-9
TGTGCCAGCAGCTTAATTGGGTCTGACAATGAGCAGTTCTTC
CASSLIGSDNEQFF
>NA|few|TRBJ2-1|TRBV12-3/TRBV12-4
TGTGCCAGCAGTTTAAACCATGGGGCCTACAATGAGCAGTTCTTC
CASSLNHGAYNEQFF
>NA|many|TRBJ2-7|TRBV12-3/TRBV12-4
TGTGCCAGCAGTCCGAGCGGCGAGGGGTACGAGCAGTACTTC
CASSPSGEGYEQYF
>TRBD2|few|TRBJ2-4|TRBV5-4
TGTGCCAGCAGCGACGGGACTAGCGGGAGTCTAGCCAAAAACATTCAGTACTTC
CASSDGTSGSLAKNIQYF
>NA|many|TRBJ2-2|TRBV28
TGTGCCAGCAGTTTTGGGCAGACGTACACCGGGGAGCTGTTTTTT
CASSFGQTYTGELFF
>NA|few|TRBJ2-1|TRBV19
TGTGCCAGTAGCATACCGCGGGGTAGCGGAAGCGATGAGCAGTTCTTC
CASSIPRGSGSDEQFF
>NA|NA|TRBJ2-2|TRBV6-1
TGTGCCAGCAGCCCTACTCAGACCGGGGAGCTGTTTTTT
CASSPTQTGELFF
>TRBD2|many|TRBJ2-7|TRBV7-2
TGTGCCAGCAGCTTAGATTCCGCGGGAGCGGCCTACGAGCAGTACTTC
CASSLDSAGAAYEQYF
>NA|many|TRBJ2-1|TRBV20-1
TGCAGTGCTGCGGGTGTCAGGGCCTACAATGAGCAGTTCTTC
CSAAGVRAYNEQFF
>NA|NA|TRBJ2-7|TRBV5-4
TGTGCCAGCAGCTCGACACGAGACGGCTACGAGCAGTACTTC
CASSSTRDGYEQYF
>NA|few|TRBJ1-2|TRBV20-1
TGCAGTGCTCCCGGGGACACACCAAACTATGGCTACACCTTC
CSAPGDTPNYGYTF
>NA|NA|TRBJ1-6|TRBV4-1
TGCGCCAGCAGCCAAGACGAGGTGCATGGGGGCTCCTATAATTCACCCCTCCACTTT
CASSQDEVHGGSYNSPLHF
>NA|few|TRBJ2-5|TRBV4-1
TGCGCCAGCAGCCAGCCGACTAGGGGTGCGAAAGAGACCCAGTACTTC
CASSQPTRGAKETQYF
>TRBD1|many|TRBJ1-1|TRBV28
TGTGCCAGCAGTTTGGGGGGGACAGGGGTTCACAAAGCTTTCTTT
CASSLGGTGVHKAFF
>NA|few|TRBJ1-1|TRBV9
TGTGCCAGCAGCCCACATTCTATCCGCTCTGCGGGGAGCGACACTGAAGCTTTCTTT
CASSPHSIRSAGSDTEAFF
>TRBD2|many|TRBJ2-1|TRBV27
TGTGCCAGCATAGCGGGGAATGGGGAACATGAGCAGTTCTTC
CASIAGNGEHEQFF
>NA|NA|TRBJ2-1|TRBV11-1
TGTGCCAGCAGCTTTCCTCGGGACGCCCCGTTCTTC
CASSFPRDAPFF
>TRBD1|few|TRBJ1-2|TRBV6-1
TGTGCCAGCAGTGGAGGGACAGATGATTACTATGGCTACACCTTC
CASSGGTDDYYGYTF
>NA|many|TRBJ1-5|TRBV2
TGTGCCAGCAGTGAAGAGGAGGGGCGAAATCAGCCCCAGCATTTT
CASSEEEGRNQPQHF
>NA|NA|TRBJ2-5|TRBV7-9
TGTGCCAGCAGTACTGAGCGGGCCCAAGAGACCCAGTACTTC
CASSTERAQETQYF
>NA|NA|TRBJ2-6|TRBV19
TGTGCCAGTAGTATATCGGCAGGGGGGGCCTCTGGGGCCAACGTCCTGACTTTC
CASSISAGGASGANVLTF
>TRBD1|NA|TRBJ2-3|TRBV11-2
TGTGCCAGCAGCTGGGACAGGGTGAAGCCAGATACGCAGTATTTT
CASSWDRVKPDTQYF
>NA|many|TRBJ2-5|TRBV28
TGTGCCAGCAGTTTAATCGGTCGGGAGACCCAGTACTTC
CASSLIGRETQYF
>NA|few|TRBJ1-4|TRBV12-3/TRBV12-4
TGTGCCAGCAGTTTAGCCAGGGGTTTCGGTGAAAAACTGTTTTTT
CASSLARGFGEKLFF
>TRBD1|few|TRBJ2-5|TRBV24-1
TGTGCCACCAGTGGTTCCCTTGGCTCGAGGGGGCCGGAGACCCAGTACTTC
CATSGSLGSRGPETQYF
>NA|many|TRBJ2-3|TRBV20-1
TGCAGTGCAACTAAGGGGGGAGATACGCAGTATTTT
CSATKGGDTQYF
>TRBD2|many|TRBJ2-7|TRBV7-2
TGTGCCAGCAGCCCGTTAGCGGGCTACGGCTCCTACGAGCAGTACTTC
CASSPLAGYGSYEQYF
>TRBD2|many|TRBJ2-1|TRBV20-1
TGCAGTGCTAGGGCGACTAGCGCAAACAATGAGCAGTTCTTC
CSARATSANNEQFF
>TRBD1|NA|TRBJ1-6|TRBV12-3/TRBV12-4
TGTGCCAGCAGCCTAGGGACAGGGCGTTCACCCCTCCACTTT
CASSLGTGRSPLHF
>TRBD2|many|TRBJ2-5|TRBV18
TGTGCCAGCTCACCTGGACTAGCGGGCCAAGAGACCCAGTACTTC
CASSPGLAGQETQYF
>NA|many|TRBJ2-1|TRBV10-3
TGTGCCATCAGTGAGACCAGGGATGAGCAGTTCTTC
CAISETRDEQFF
>NA|NA|TRBJ2-3|TRBV6-1
TGTGCCAGCAGTGGGGCTAGGGCTAGCACAGATACGCAGTATTTT
CASSGARASTDTQYF
>TRBD2|few|TRBJ2-7|TRBV20-1
TGCAGTGCTAGTGTTCTTACCGGGAGGTATTACGAGCAGTACTTC
CSASVLTGRYYEQYF
>NA|NA|TRBJ1-5|TRBV19
TGTGCCAGTAGTGGTCTTGGCAATCAGCCCCAGCATTTT
CASSGLGNQPQHF
>NA|many|TRBJ2-7|TRBV2
TGTGCCAGCAGTCTAGAAGGGCAGGGCGAGCAGTACTTC
CASSLEGQGEQYF
>NA|many|TRBJ1-2|TRBV18
TGTGCCAGCTCACCACTCTTGGGCGACCGCGGAGGCTACACCTTC
CASSPLLGDRGGYTF
>NA|many|TRBJ2-1|TRBV11-3
TGTGCCAGCAGCAAGGTAGTAGGTGAGCAGTTCTTC
CASSKVVGEQFF
>TRBD2|many|TRBJ2-1|TRBV5-1
TGCGCCAGCTCAACCGGGACTAGTTACAATGAGCAGTTCTTC
CASSTGTSYNEQFF
>NA|many|TRBJ2-1|TRBV3-1
TGTGCCAGCAGCGCCGACGCCTACAATGAGCAGTTCTTC
CASSADAYNEQFF
>NA|many|TRBJ1-1|TRBV11-2
TGTGCCAGCAGCTTAGATCCACGCTCAAACAACGACGCTTTCTTT
CASSLDPRSNNDAFF
>NA|few|TRBJ1-6|TRBV27
TGTGCCAGCAGTCTCCAGGGGTCCTATAATTCACCCCTCCACTTT
CASSLQGSYNSPLHF
>NA|many|TRBJ1-1|TRBV27
TGTGCCAGCTCTCTTAACGCCTGGAACACTGAAGCTTTCTTT
CASSLNAWNTEAFF
>NA|many|TRBJ2-5|TRBV7-3
TGTGCCAGCAGCTTCACAGGTCAAGAGACCCAGTACTTC
CASSFTGQETQYF
>NA|many|TRBJ1-1|TRBV29-1
TGCAGCGTAGTCTCCAACATGAACACTGAAGCTTTCTTT
CSVVSNMNTEAFF
>TRBD1|few|TRBJ1-5|TRBV2
TGTGCCAGCAGTAGGAACAGGGGTGAACAGCCCCAGCATTTT
CASSRNRGEQPQHF
>NA|NA|TRBJ2-3|TRBV11-3
TGTGCCAGCAGCCCGCAGACCCTCAATACGCAGTATTTT
CASSPQTLNTQYF
>NA|few|TRBJ2-7|TRBV13
TGTGCCAGCAGCTTAGGCCTAGGTCTACGGGAGCAGTACTTC
CASSLGLGLREQYF
>TRBD2|NA|TRBJ2-2|TRBV7-9
TGTGCCAGCAGTATGGGACTAGCGGGAACCGGGGAGCTGTTTTTT
CASSMGLAGTGELFF
>NA|many|TRBJ2-1|TRBV27
TGTGCCAGCAGGAGAGGGAGAGGGTCTAGTGAGCAGTTCTTC
CASRRGRGSSEQFF
>NA|NA|TRBJ1-2|TRBV9
TGTGCCAGCAGCGTAAACCCCAAGACTCTATATGGCTACACCTTC
CASSVNPKTLYGYTF
>NA|NA|TRBJ1-2|TRBV5-1
TGCGCCAGCAGCGGCATTGAAAACTATGGCTACACCTTC
CASSGIENYGYTF
>NA|NA|TRBJ2-3|TRBV29-1
TGCAGCGGTGTACTAGGTACGCAGTATTTT
CSGVLGTQYF
>NA|NA|TRBJ2-2|TRBV12-3/TRBV12-4
TGTGCCAGCAGTTTAATAGCACCCGAGCTGTTTTTT
CASSLIAPELFF
>NA|NA|TRBJ1-3|TRBV6-5
TGTGCCAGCAGTTACGACGCCTGGAACACCATATATTTT
CASSYDAWNTIYF
>TRBD2|many|TRBJ2-1|TRBV12-3/TRBV12-4
TGTGCCAGCAGTTTAACACTCGGGCTAGCGGTCAACAATGAGCAGTTCTTC
CASSLTLGLAVNNEQFF
>NA|many|TRBJ2-5|TRBV5-1
TGCGCCAGCAGCTCTCAGCAAGAGACCCAGTACTTC
CASSSQQETQYF